This T cell receptor (beta chain) was captured by sequencing in a study of OX40 agonist ivuxolimab in advanced cancers. Study-wide points: CD8+ T cells showed, on average, more clonal expansion than CD4+ cells. Determination of antigen specificity was not performed for the expanded peripheral T cells.

V lost 4 bases and J 7 bases, leaving 11 bases between the germline ends. Germline V gene lookup returns CDR1 SGDLS and CDR2 YYNGEE. The CDR3 totals 12 residues. A remark on this clone: Its specificity is not known.

The table came from immunoSEQ multiplex PCR; TCRdb's copy has only in-frame clones and leaves some out. The sample has nearly 80,000 clones, approximately 84% seen once. This rearrangement joins TRBV9 to TRBJ1-2; D unclear. This TCR derives from an adult with an advanced solid tumor such as melanoma, head and neck, liver or kidney cancer. The sample was CD4+ or CD8+ T cells sorted from blood, taken in a trial of the OX40 agonist ivuxolimab. This CDR3 is CASSPVEGGYTF. The CDR3 bases are TGTGCCAGCAGCCCCGTGGAGGGTGGCTACACCTTC.